What follows describes a single T cell receptor beta chain. The record originates from a study of blood T cell repertoires in COVID-19. Study details: COVID-19 samples collected from the United States, Italy and Spain covered acute and convalescent phases.

The assay was immunoSEQ multiplex PCR, and TCRdb's table has in-frame clones only and misses some. This repertoire shows hundreds of thousands of clones, around 89% found once; its top ten account for roughly 4.3%. The CDR3 sequence is 15 residues long. The V gene's germline CDR1 is MNHNY and CDR2 SVGAGI (reference sequence). V was cut by 4 bases and J by 0 bases, with 7 bases left in between. This clonotype was obtained from a woman under 40 with acute or convalescent COVID-19. The rearrangement joins TRBV6-6 to TRBJ2-6; D gene unclear. The sample consisted of peripheral blood. The CDR3 loop is CASSSLYSGANVLTF. The CDR3 bases are TGTGCCAGCAGTTCCCTCTACTCTGGGGCCAACGTCCTGACTTTC.